The text below deals with one TCR beta chain. TCRdb's table, derived via immunoSEQ multiplex PCR, lists solely in-frame clones and lacks some. The table shows 70,000 to 95,000 clones, with 80% to 90% occurring only once. V was trimmed by 4 bases and J by 3 bases, leaving 23 bases between them. The CDR3 totals 17 residues. CDR1 is SGHKS, CDR2 YYEKEE, per germline (reference sequence). The data were taken from a study of OX40 agonist ivuxolimab in advanced cancers. Background on the study: Ivuxolimab, which patients received intravenously every 2 weeks, was dosed at 0.01 to 10 mg/kg. Patients were under 90% male with ages roughly 20 to 80, mean about 54.

This chain joins TRBV5-5 and TRBJ2-7; TRBD1 might be the D (5 bases). This TCR was sampled from an adult with an advanced solid tumor such as melanoma, head and neck, liver or kidney cancer. Sequenced material: CD4+ or CD8+ T cells sorted from blood, taken in a trial of the OX40 agonist ivuxolimab. CDR3 bases: TGTGCCAGCAGCCACCTAAGGGCAGGGCAGGGTGGCTACGAGCAGTACTTC. This codes for CASSHLRAGQGGYEQYF.